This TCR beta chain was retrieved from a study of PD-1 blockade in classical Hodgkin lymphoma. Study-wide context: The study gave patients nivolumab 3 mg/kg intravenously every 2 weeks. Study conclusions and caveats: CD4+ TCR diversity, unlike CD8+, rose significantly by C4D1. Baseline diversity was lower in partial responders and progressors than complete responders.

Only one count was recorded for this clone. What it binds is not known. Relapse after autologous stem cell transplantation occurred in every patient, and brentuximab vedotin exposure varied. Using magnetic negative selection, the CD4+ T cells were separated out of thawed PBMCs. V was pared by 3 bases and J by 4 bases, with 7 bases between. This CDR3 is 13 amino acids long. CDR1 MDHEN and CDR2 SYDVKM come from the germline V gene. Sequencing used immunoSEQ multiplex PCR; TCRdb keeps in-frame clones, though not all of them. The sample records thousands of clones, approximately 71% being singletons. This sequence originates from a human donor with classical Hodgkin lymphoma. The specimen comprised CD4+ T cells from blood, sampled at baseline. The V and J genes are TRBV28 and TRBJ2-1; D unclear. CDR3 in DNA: TGTGCCAGCAGTTTGAACAGATACAATGAGCAGTTCTTC. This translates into CASSLNRYNEQFF.